A selection of T cell receptor beta chains follows, all from one sample in a study of a mutant IDH1 vaccine in newly diagnosed glioma. Produced via immunoSEQ multiplex PCR; TCRdb's table is partial and in-frame only. The repertoire holds under 90,000 clones, with about four fifths as singletons. The specimen was PBMCs, collected from a glioma patient treated with radiotherapy, temozolomide or both. These receptors all come from a man in his fifties or sixties with glioma. Each CDR3 is given with its conserved first and last residue. The D gene is left open where the match is weak. Clone size is stated in some rows and not others, as once, few, many or a class when expanded.

DNA | CDR3 | V | size | J | D
TGCAGCGCCCAACTCGCTCAGGGCACTGAAGCTTTCTTT | CSAQLAQGTEAFF | TRBV29-1 | few | TRBJ1-1 | -
TGTGCAGCAGTTTGTTTTGAGAACTGGACAAGTCGGGCCAACGTCCTGACTTTC | CAAVCFENWTSRANVLTF | TRBV25-1 | once | TRBJ2-6 | -
TGTGCCATCAGTGAGAACCACGGGAACACTGAAGCTTTCTTT | CAISENHGNTEAFF | TRBV10-3 | once | TRBJ1-1 | -
TGTGCCAGCACCCTAGGTCTAACGAACACCGGGGAGCTGTTTTTT | CASTLGLTNTGELFF | TRBV9 | - | TRBJ2-2 | -
TGTGCCAGCAGACTCTTAAATTCACCCCTCCACTTT | CASRLLNSPLHF | TRBV5-4 | few | TRBJ1-6 | -
TGTGCCAGCAGCCTCCTGCGCCGGGACAGGGGGCAAGGGTACGAGCAGTACTTC | CASSLLRRDRGQGYEQYF | TRBV11-2 | - | TRBJ2-7 | TRBD1
TGTGCCAGCAGCTTAGGGCTAGCGGGGGACTACTCCTACAATGAGCAGTTCTTC | CASSLGLAGDYSYNEQFF | TRBV7-9 | - | TRBJ2-1 | TRBD2
TGTGCCAGCCACGGCAACCGGGCCCAGAATCAGCCCCAGCATTTT | CASHGNRAQNQPQHF | TRBV18 | - | TRBJ1-5 | -
TGCGCCAGTAGTAGGGACGCTACCCCTTGGCAGTTCTTC | CASSRDATPWQFF | TRBV5-1 | - | TRBJ2-1 | -
TGTGCCAGCAGCTTGTTGGACAGCTCGAAGGTAACTGGCTACACCTTC | CASSLLDSSKVTGYTF | TRBV5-5 | - | TRBJ1-2 | -
TGTGCCAGCAGCCTTGGGGGGGGGCGGGTCGACACTGAAGCTTTCTTT | CASSLGGGRVDTEAFF | TRBV27 | - | TRBJ1-1 | -
TGTGCCAGCAGTGAGGTTTCAGGAAACACCATATATTTT | CASSEVSGNTIYF | TRBV25-1 | - | TRBJ1-3 | -
TGCGCCAGCAATCCAGAAGTACCTGGAGGTTACGAGCAGTACTTC | CASNPEVPGGYEQYF | TRBV5-1 | - | TRBJ2-7 | -
TGTGCCAGCAGCCATCCCGGGCCCACGGATGAAGCTTTCTTT | CASSHPGPTDEAFF | TRBV14 | few | TRBJ1-1 | -
TGTGCCAGCTCACCAGGGACGGTGAGCAATCAGCCCCAGCATTTT | CASSPGTVSNQPQHF | TRBV18 | - | TRBJ1-5 | -
TGTGCCAGTAGTATCTTCGGGACAGTGAACACCGGGGAGCTGTTTTTT | CASSIFGTVNTGELFF | TRBV19 | few | TRBJ2-2 | TRBD1
TGTGCCAGTAGTTCCGGGGGAATGATAGAGACCCAGTACTTC | CASSSGGMIETQYF | TRBV19 | - | TRBJ2-5 | -
TGTGCCAGCAGCTTACTCCCAGGTCAAGGGGAGACCCAGTACTTC | CASSLLPGQGETQYF | TRBV7-2 | - | TRBJ2-5 | -
TGTGCCAGCAGTGAAAGAGGAGCTGAAGCTTTCTTT | CASSERGAEAFF | TRBV2 | - | TRBJ1-1 | -
TGTGCCAGCAGCTGGACAGGGAGCGAGCAGTTCTTC | CASSWTGSEQFF | TRBV5-4 | medium-sized | TRBJ2-1 | TRBD1
TGTGCCAGCAGCGAGGGACAGGGAATCTCCTACGAGCAGTACTTC | CASSEGQGISYEQYF | TRBV9 | - | TRBJ2-7 | TRBD1
TGTGCCAGCAGACCTGCGACAGAGTCTAATGAAAAACTGTTTTTT | CASRPATESNEKLFF | TRBV5-4 | - | TRBJ1-4 | -
TGTGCCAGCACAGGGAATGGTTCCTATGGCTACACCTTC | CASTGNGSYGYTF | TRBV18 | once | TRBJ1-2 | -
TGCGCCAGCAGCTTTGATAGCAATCAGCCCCAGCATTTT | CASSFDSNQPQHF | TRBV5-1 | - | TRBJ1-5 | -
TGCGCCAGCAGCTTGGCGGACACAGGGGAGGAGACCCAGTACTTC | CASSLADTGEETQYF | TRBV5-1 | - | TRBJ2-5 | TRBD1
TGTGCCTGGAGTGTAGCCGGAAACACCATATATTTT | CAWSVAGNTIYF | TRBV30 | - | TRBJ1-3 | -
TGTGCCAGCAGCCCATCGACAGGGAATGATTGGAATCAGCCCCAGCATTTT | CASSPSTGNDWNQPQHF | TRBV7-9 | - | TRBJ1-5 | TRBD1
TGTGCCAGCAGTGAAGTTGGCGGAAACTATGGCTACACCTTC | CASSEVGGNYGYTF | TRBV6-5 | - | TRBJ1-2 | -
TGCGCCAGCAGCCAAGGGGCGGGGGCGGGAGATGAGCAGTTCTTC | CASSQGAGAGDEQFF | TRBV4-1 | many | TRBJ2-1 | -
TGTGCCAGCAGCCCGGGGGGACAGGGGTACACTGAAGCTTTCTTT | CASSPGGQGYTEAFF | TRBV7-9 | - | TRBJ1-1 | TRBD1
TGTGCCAGCAGCCCCTCCTGGGGACGGCCAAATGAGCAGTTCTTC | CASSPSWGRPNEQFF | TRBV7-2 | once | TRBJ2-1 | -
TGTGCCAGCAGCCTATCGGGGGGGACGAGCTCCTACAATGAGCAGTTCTTC | CASSLSGGTSSYNEQFF | TRBV14 | - | TRBJ2-1 | TRBD2
TGTGCCAGCTCATCACAGGGGCCTGAAGCTTTCTTT | CASSSQGPEAFF | TRBV18 | - | TRBJ1-1 | TRBD1
TGTGCCAGCAGTGGCCGTAACCAAGGACTTGAAGCTTTCTTT | CASSGRNQGLEAFF | TRBV27 | - | TRBJ1-1 | -
TGCGCCAGCAGCACCCGGGACAGCGCCTATGGCTACACCTTC | CASSTRDSAYGYTF | TRBV4-1 | - | TRBJ1-2 | TRBD1
TGTGCCAGCAGCTTAGGGACCTATGGCTACACCTTC | CASSLGTYGYTF | TRBV11-2 | few | TRBJ1-2 | -
TGTGCCAGCAGCGTAGGGTGGGTAGCGGGGTTCACCGGGGAGCTGTTTTTT | CASSVGWVAGFTGELFF | TRBV9 | few | TRBJ2-2 | TRBD2
TGTGCCAGCAGCCCCGTCGGTCCCCCGGGTGAAGCTTTCTTT | CASSPVGPPGEAFF | TRBV9 | - | TRBJ1-1 | -
TGTGCCAGCAGTTCGCGGACAGGGGGAGATGAAAAACTGTTTTTT | CASSSRTGGDEKLFF | TRBV6-5 | - | TRBJ1-4 | TRBD1
TGCGCCAGCAGTGAGTTGATGAACACTGAAGCTTTCTTT | CASSELMNTEAFF | TRBV10-1 | - | TRBJ1-1 | -
TGTGCCAGCAGCCTTAGGGATGGCTACACCTTC | CASSLRDGYTF | TRBV7-2 | - | TRBJ1-2 | -
TGTGCCAGCAGTGTGGAAGGGGGCGGATATGGCTACACCTTC | CASSVEGGGYGYTF | TRBV6-5 | - | TRBJ1-2 | TRBD1
TGTGCCTGGACTGGGACAACAGGTCAGCCCCAGCATTTT | CAWTGTTGQPQHF | TRBV30 | - | TRBJ1-5 | -
TGCGCCAGCAGCCAAGATTTCGCAGGGGGAGATACGCAGTATTTT | CASSQDFAGGDTQYF | TRBV4-3 | once | TRBJ2-3 | TRBD1
TGCAGCGTTGACAGGGTAAACTACAATGAGCAGTTCTTC | CSVDRVNYNEQFF | TRBV29-1 | few | TRBJ2-1 | -
TGTGCCACCTCCGAGGAGTACGACGAGCAGTACTTC | CATSEEYDEQYF | TRBV2 | once | TRBJ2-7 | -
TGTGCCACCAGCAGAGGGGACAGTAATGAAAAACTGTTTTTT | CATSRGDSNEKLFF | TRBV15 | - | TRBJ1-4 | TRBD1
TGTGCCAGCTCAAACCTGCTTGGCGAAAAACTGTTTTTT | CASSNLLGEKLFF | TRBV18 | - | TRBJ1-4 | -
TGCAGCGTTAGGACCCCACCCTCCTACAATGAGCAGTTCTTC | CSVRTPPSYNEQFF | TRBV29-1 | - | TRBJ2-1 | -
TGTGCCAGCACTTCCTCGACAGGGGGCCCCTACAATGAGCAGTTCTTC | CASTSSTGGPYNEQFF | TRBV6-5 | - | TRBJ2-1 | TRBD1
TGTGCCAGCTCCGCCGGGACGGCTACCTACGAGCAGTACTTC | CASSAGTATYEQYF | TRBV18 | - | TRBJ2-7 | -
TGTGCCAGCAGCTTCAGGGGGCAATGGTCCACAGATACGCAGTATTTT | CASSFRGQWSTDTQYF | TRBV5-4 | - | TRBJ2-3 | TRBD1